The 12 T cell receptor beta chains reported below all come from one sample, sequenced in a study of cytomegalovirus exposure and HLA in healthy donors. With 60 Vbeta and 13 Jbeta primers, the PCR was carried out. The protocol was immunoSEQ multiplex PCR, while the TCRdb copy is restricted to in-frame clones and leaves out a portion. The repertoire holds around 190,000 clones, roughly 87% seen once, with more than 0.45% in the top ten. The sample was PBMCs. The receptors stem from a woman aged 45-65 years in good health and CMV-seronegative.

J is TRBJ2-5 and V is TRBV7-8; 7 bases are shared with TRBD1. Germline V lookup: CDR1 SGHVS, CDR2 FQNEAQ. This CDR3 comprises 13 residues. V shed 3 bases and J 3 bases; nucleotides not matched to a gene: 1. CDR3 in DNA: TGTGCCAGCAGCTTGGGACAGAAAGAGACCCAGTACTTC. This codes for CASSLGQKETQYF.

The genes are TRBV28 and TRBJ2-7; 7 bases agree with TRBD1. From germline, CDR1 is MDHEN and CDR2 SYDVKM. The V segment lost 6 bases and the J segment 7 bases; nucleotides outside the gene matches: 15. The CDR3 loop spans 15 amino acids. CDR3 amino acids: CASSTTDRSLWEQYF. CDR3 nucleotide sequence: TGTGCCAGCAGCACAACGGACAGGTCTCTATGGGAGCAGTACTTC.

Here the CDR3 DNA reads TGTGCCAGTAGTGCAACCTCGACTGGAGGTGAGCAGTTCTTC. Its protein is CASSATSTGGEQFF. The rearrangement uses TRBV19 and TRBJ2-1; D possibly corresponds to TRBD2 (5 bases). Trimming took 5 bases from V and 9 from J, leaving 17 bases between them. The CDR3 contains 14 residues. CDR1 is LNHDA and CDR2 is SQIVND in the germline V gene (reference sequence).

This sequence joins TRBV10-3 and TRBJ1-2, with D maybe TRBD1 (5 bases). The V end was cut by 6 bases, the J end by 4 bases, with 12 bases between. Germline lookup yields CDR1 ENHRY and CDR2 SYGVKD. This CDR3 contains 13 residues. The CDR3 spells CAISTGHPYGYTF. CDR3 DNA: TGTGCCATCAGCACCGGACACCCCTATGGCTACACCTTC.

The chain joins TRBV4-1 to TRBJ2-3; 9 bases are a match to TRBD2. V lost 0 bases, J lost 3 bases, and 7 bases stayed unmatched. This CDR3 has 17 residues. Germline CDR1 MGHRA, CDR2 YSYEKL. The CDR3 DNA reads TGCGCCAGCAGCCAAGATTCGAGCGGGGGGTGGACAGATACGCAGTATTTT. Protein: CASSQDSSGGWTDTQYF.

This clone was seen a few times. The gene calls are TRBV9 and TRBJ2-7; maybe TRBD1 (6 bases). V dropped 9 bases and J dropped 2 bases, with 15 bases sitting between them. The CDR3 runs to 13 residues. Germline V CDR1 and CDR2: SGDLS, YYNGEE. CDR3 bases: TGTGCCACCTCACGGGACACCGCCTACGAGCAGTACTTC. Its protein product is CATSRDTAYEQYF.

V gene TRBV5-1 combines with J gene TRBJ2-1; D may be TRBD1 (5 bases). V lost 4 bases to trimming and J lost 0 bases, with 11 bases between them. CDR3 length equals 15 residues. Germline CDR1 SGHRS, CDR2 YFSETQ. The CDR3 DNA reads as TGCGCCAGCAGCGCTGACAGTAGCTCCTACAATGAGCAGTTCTTC. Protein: CASSADSSSYNEQFF.

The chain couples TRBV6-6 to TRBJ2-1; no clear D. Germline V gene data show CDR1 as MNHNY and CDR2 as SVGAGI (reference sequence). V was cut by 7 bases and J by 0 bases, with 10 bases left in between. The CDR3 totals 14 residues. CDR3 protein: CASMGPGSYNEQFF. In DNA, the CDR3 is TGTGCCAGCATGGGCCCTGGCTCCTACAATGAGCAGTTCTTC.

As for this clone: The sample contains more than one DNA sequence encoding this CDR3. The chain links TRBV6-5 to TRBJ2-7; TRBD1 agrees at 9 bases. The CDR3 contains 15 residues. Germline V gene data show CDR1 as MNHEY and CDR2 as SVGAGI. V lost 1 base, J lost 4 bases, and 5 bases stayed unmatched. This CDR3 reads CASSYFTGGGYEQYF. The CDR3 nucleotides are TGTGCCAGCAGTTACTTCACAGGGGGCGGGTACGAGCAGTACTTC.

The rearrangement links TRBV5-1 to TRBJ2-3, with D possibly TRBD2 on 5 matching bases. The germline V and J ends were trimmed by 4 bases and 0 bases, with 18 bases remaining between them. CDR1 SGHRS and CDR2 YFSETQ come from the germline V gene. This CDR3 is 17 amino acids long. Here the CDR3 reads CASSPPPGRASTDTQYF. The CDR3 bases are TGCGCCAGCAGCCCGCCCCCTGGGCGGGCTAGCACAGATACGCAGTATTTT.

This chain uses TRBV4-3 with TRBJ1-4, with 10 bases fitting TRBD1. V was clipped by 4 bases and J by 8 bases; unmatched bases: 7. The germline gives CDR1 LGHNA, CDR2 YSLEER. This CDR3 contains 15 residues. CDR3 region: CASSRAGTGVEKLFF. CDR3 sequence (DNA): TGCGCCAGCAGCCGTGCCGGGACAGGGGTCGAAAAACTGTTTTTT.

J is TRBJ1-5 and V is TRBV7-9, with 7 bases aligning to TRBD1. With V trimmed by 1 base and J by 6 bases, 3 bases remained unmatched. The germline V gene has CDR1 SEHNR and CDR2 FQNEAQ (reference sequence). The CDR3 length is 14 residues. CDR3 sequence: CASSLGQGGQPQHF. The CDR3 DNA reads TGTGCCAGCAGCTTAGGGCAGGGGGGTCAGCCCCAGCATTTT.